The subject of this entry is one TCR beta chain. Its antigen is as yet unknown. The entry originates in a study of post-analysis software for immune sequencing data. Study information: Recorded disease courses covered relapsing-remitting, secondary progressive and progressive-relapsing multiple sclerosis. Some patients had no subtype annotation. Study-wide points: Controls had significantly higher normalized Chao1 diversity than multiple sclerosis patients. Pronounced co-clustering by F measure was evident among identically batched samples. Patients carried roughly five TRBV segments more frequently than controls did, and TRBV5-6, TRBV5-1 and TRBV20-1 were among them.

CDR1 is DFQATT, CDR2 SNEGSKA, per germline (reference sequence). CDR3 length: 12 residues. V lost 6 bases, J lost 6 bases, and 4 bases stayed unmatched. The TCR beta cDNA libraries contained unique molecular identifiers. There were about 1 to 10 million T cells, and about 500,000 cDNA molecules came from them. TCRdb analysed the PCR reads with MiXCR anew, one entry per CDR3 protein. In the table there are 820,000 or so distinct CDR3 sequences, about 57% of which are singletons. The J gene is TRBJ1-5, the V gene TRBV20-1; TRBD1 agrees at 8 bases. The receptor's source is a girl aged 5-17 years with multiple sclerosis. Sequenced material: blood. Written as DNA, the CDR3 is TGCAGTGCCAAAACAGGGGGTCAGCCCCAGCATTTT. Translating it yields CSAKTGGQPQHF.